The 27 T cell receptor beta chains given below trace back to one sample, sequenced in a study of T cell responses to AZD1222 COVID-19 vaccine. Sequencing used immunoSEQ multiplex PCR; TCRdb keeps in-frame clones, though not all of them. The sample carries approximately 21,000 clones, roughly 84% recorded once. The sample consisted of peripheral blood, taken 28 days after the second AZD1222 dose. These receptor sequences come from an adult who received the AZD1222 COVID-19 vaccine.

The V and J genes are TRBV6-5 and TRBJ2-2; possibly TRBD1 for D (6 bases). Trimming cost V 4 bases and J 2 bases, with 11 bases left between them. CDR1 is MNHEY and CDR2 is SVGAGI in the germline V gene. The CDR3 has 15 residues. CDR3 nucleotide sequence: TGTGCCAGCAGTTCGGACAGAGCCAACACCGGGGAGCTGTTTTTT. Its translation: CASSSDRANTGELFF.

This clone is a singleton in its sample. The chain combines TRBV2 with TRBJ1-5; D is undetermined. The length of the CDR3 is 14 residues. Germline CDR1 is SNHLY and CDR2 is FYNNEI. V lost 3 bases, J lost 4 bases, and 10 bases lay in between. CDR3 sequence: CASSDHNGNQPQHF. The CDR3 coding sequence is TGTGCCAGCAGTGACCACAACGGGAATCAGCCCCAGCATTTT. Filled out from reference TRBV2 and TRBJ1-5, the complete variable domain reads EPEVTQTPSHQVTQMGQEVILRCVPISNHLYFYWYRQILGQKVEFLVSFYNNEISEKSEIFDDQFSVERPDGSNFTLKIRSTKLEDSAMYFCASSDHNGNQPQHFGDGTRLSIL.

The chain combines TRBV19 with TRBJ1-1; D uncertain. Germline lookup yields CDR1 LNHDA and CDR2 SQIVND (reference sequence). The CDR3 consists of 13 residues. V was shortened by 5 bases and J by 5 bases, with 12 bases between the two germline ends. This CDR3 reads CASSPRRRTEAFF. CDR3 DNA sequence: TGTGCCAGTAGTCCCAGGCGGAGGACTGAAGCTTTCTTT.

This sequence joins TRBV7-2 and TRBJ2-2; D is uncertain. The CDR3 is 13 residues long. The germline CDR1 and CDR2 sequences are SGHTA and FQGNSA. Between the trimmed V and J ends, which lost 4 bases and 5 bases, there was a span of 8 bases. The CDR3 is CASSSQRTGELFF. The CDR3 nucleotides are TGTGCCAGCAGCTCCCAGAGGACCGGGGAGCTGTTTTTT.

The table lists this clone with a few counts. This chain uses TRBV7-3 with TRBJ2-1; 7 bases are a match to TRBD2. This CDR3 comprises 16 residues. Trimming removed 3 bases from V and 7 bases from J; junction bases left unmatched: 12. CDR1 is SGHTA and CDR2 is FQGTGA in the germline V gene. In DNA form, the CDR3 reads TGTGCCAGCAGCTTGTTGGTGGGAGGGCCAAGTAATGAGCAGTTCTTC. Its translation: CASSLLVGGPSNEQFF.

The CDR3 sequence is CASRTGINYGYTF. CDR3 sequence (DNA): TGTGCCAGCAGGACAGGGATTAACTATGGCTACACCTTC. The rearrangement links TRBV2 to TRBJ1-2; 7 bases are shared with TRBD1. The CDR3 sequence is 13 residues long. Trimming removed 6 bases from V and 1 base from J; junction bases left unmatched: 2. Per germline, CDR1 SNHLY and CDR2 FYNNEI.

V and J are TRBV3-1 (or the pseudogene TRBV3-2) and TRBJ2-1, with 16 bases that match TRBD2. Germline V gives CDR1 LGHDT, CDR2 YNNKEL (reference sequence). The CDR3 length is 20 residues. Trimming took 1 base from V and 0 from J; bases not matched to a gene: 6. This chain's CDR3 is CASSQGWGLAGGSSYNEQFF. In DNA form, the CDR3 reads TGTGCCAGCAGCCAAGGTTGGGGACTAGCGGGAGGGAGCTCCTACAATGAGCAGTTCTTC.

The chain has TRBV30 and TRBJ2-3; D possibly matches TRBD1 or TRBD2 (6 bases each). V was clipped by 1 base and J by 4 bases, with 15 bases between them. CDR3 size: 15 residues. Germline V CDR1 and CDR2: GTSNPN, SVGIG (reference sequence). CDR3: CAWSGPAEGADTQYF. DNA for the CDR3: TGTGCCTGGAGTGGGCCAGCGGAGGGGGCAGATACGCAGTATTTT.

The chain couples TRBV18 to TRBJ1-5; weak D call: TRBD1 (6 bases). V dropped 1 base and J dropped 2 bases, with 12 bases sitting between them. The CDR3 is 16 amino acids. Germline CDR1 is KGHSH and CDR2 is LQKENI. The CDR3 is CASSPLQGGGNQPQHF. The CDR3 DNA reads TGTGCCAGCTCACCACTACAGGGAGGAGGCAATCAGCCCCAGCATTTT.

The J gene is TRBJ2-3, the V gene TRBV12-5; 10 bases agree with TRBD2. V shed 5 bases and J 2 bases; nucleotides not matched to a gene: 7. The V gene's germline CDR1 is LGHNT and CDR2 FRNRAP. The CDR3 covers 16 residues. CDR3 in amino acids: CASGPGTSAYTDTQYF. DNA of the CDR3: TGTGCTAGTGGTCCCGGGACTAGCGCGTACACAGATACGCAGTATTTT.

The gene calls are TRBV28 and TRBJ2-3; tentatively, D is TRBD1 or TRBD2 (5 bases each). Germline V CDR1 and CDR2: MDHEN, SYDVKM. CDR3 length: 18 residues. V was cut by 3 bases and J by 4 bases, with 23 bases left in between. CDR3 nucleotides: TGTGCCAGCAGTTTTACGGGCGCAGGGTCTCTGGGGGCAGATACGCAGTATTTT. Its protein is CASSFTGAGSLGADTQYF.

This clone showed up just once. The chain is built from TRBV5-1 and TRBJ2-1; unclear D gene. The V end was cut by 0 bases, the J end by 9 bases, with 10 bases between. Germline V CDR1 and CDR2: SGHRS, YFSETQ. The CDR3 length is 13 residues. The CDR3 DNA follows: TGCGCCAGCAGCTTGGGGCAACGAGGTGAGCAGTTCTTC. It encodes CASSLGQRGEQFF.

There are a few counts of this clone. J is TRBJ2-1 and V is TRBV7-9; 12 nucleotides match TRBD2. CDR1 and CDR2 from the germline V gene are SEHNR and FQNEAQ (reference sequence). CDR3 length: 16 amino acids. With 10 bases clipped from V and 9 bases from J, the junction kept 16 bases outside the gene matches. Here the CDR3 reads CATRPPTSGSSGEQFF. In DNA, the CDR3 is TGTGCCACCCGACCTCCGACTAGCGGGAGTAGCGGTGAGCAGTTCTTC.

This chain connects TRBV29-1 to TRBJ1-3; TRBD1 aligns across 8 bases. The V segment lost 7 bases and the J segment 0 bases; nucleotides outside the gene matches: 8. The germline V gene encodes CDR1 SQVTM and CDR2 ANQGSEA. The length of the CDR3 is 15 residues. The CDR3: CSAGQGVSSGNTIYF. The CDR3 bases are TGCAGCGCAGGACAGGGAGTGAGCTCTGGAAACACCATATATTTT.

V is TRBV4-1 and J is TRBJ1-4, with TRBD1 matching over 9 bases. The V segment lost 3 bases and the J segment 8 bases; nucleotides outside the gene matches: 10. The CDR3 is made up of 16 amino acids. Looked up from germline, CDR1 is MGHRA and CDR2 is YSYEKL. The CDR3 nucleotides are TGCGCCAGCAGCCAGCAGGGGACAGGGCGGGGGGAAAAACTGTTTTTT. It codes for CASSQQGTGRGEKLFF.

The chain has TRBV11-3 and TRBJ1-6; D is uncertain. Trimming took off 0 bases at V and 6 bases at J, with 3 bases between the two ends. The CDR3 has 13 amino acids. The V gene's germline CDR1 is SGHNT and CDR2 YENEEA. The CDR3: CASSLDSNSPLHF. As DNA, the CDR3 is TGTGCCAGCAGCTTAGACAGTAATTCACCCCTCCACTTT.

The rearrangement links TRBV6-2 or TRBV6-3 to TRBJ1-2; maybe TRBD1 (6 bases). The CDR3 runs to 14 residues. Trimming pared 4 bases from V and 7 bases from J, leaving 16 bases between. Germline CDR1 reads MNHEY; CDR2 reads SVGEGT. DNA of the CDR3: TGTGCCAGCAGTTCTACAGGGATACAGCGTGGCTACACCTTC. As protein: CASSSTGIQRGYTF.

This chain connects TRBV5-1 to TRBJ1-4; 7 bases agree with TRBD1. J was trimmed by 5 bases and V by 3 bases; bases with no gene match: 10. Per the germline V gene, CDR1 is SGHRS and CDR2 is YFSETQ. This CDR3 has 16 residues. The CDR3 DNA reads as TGCGCCAGCAGCTCACAGCCCCGGGACAGAAATGAAAAACTGTTTTTT. This codes for CASSSQPRDRNEKLFF.

A few counts support this clone. This sequence joins TRBV5-1 and TRBJ2-3; the D gene is possibly TRBD1 (5 bases). CDR3 length equals 12 residues. CDR1 and CDR2 (germline): SGHRS, YFSETQ. Trimming shortened V by 4 bases and J by 5 bases, and 8 bases separated the two germline ends. CDR3 region: CASSVTVDTQYF. For the CDR3, the DNA is TGCGCCAGCAGCGTGACAGTAGATACGCAGTATTTT.

V is TRBV4-3 and J is TRBJ2-7, with 10 bases that match TRBD1. The CDR3 is made up of 16 amino acids. Germline loops: CDR1 LGHNA, CDR2 YSLEER. The J segment lost 1 base and the V segment lost 0 bases, leaving 3 bases of the junction unmatched. CDR3: CASSQDWDRGSYEQYF. Written as DNA, the CDR3 is TGCGCCAGCAGCCAAGACTGGGACAGGGGTTCCTACGAGCAGTACTTC.

J is TRBJ1-1 and V is TRBV6-6, with D possibly matching TRBD1 (6 bases). Germline loops: CDR1 MNHNY, CDR2 SVGAGI (reference sequence). V gave up 2 bases and J gave up 8 bases, with 9 bases separating them. The CDR3 spans 12 residues. CDR3 nucleotides: TGTGCCAGCAGTTACAGCAGGGGCGAAGCTTTCTTT. The encoded protein is CASSYSRGEAFF.

The V gene is TRBV6-5, the J gene TRBJ2-3; possibly TRBD2 for D (6 bases). Germline V CDR1 and CDR2: MNHEY, SVGAGI. The ends were cut back, 6 bases at V and 2 bases at J, with 12 bases in the middle. CDR3 length equals 14 residues. The CDR3 reads CASRAGSSTDTQYF. DNA of the CDR3: TGTGCCAGCAGGGCGGGATCCTCCACAGATACGCAGTATTTT.

This clone was seen a single time. The chain employs TRBV5-6 and TRBJ2-2; D ambiguous. In germline, CDR1 is SGHDT, CDR2 YYEEEE. The CDR3 runs 15 residues. Trimming cost V 3 bases and J 3 bases, with 12 bases left between them. The CDR3 sequence: CASSSSTSYTGELFF. The CDR3, as DNA: TGTGCCAGCAGCTCTTCGACTTCTTACACCGGGGAGCTGTTTTTT.

V usage is TRBV10-2 and J usage is TRBJ2-5; D is unresolved. The length of the CDR3 is 12 residues. Germline CDR1 and CDR2: WSHSY and SAAADI. V was pared by 5 bases and J by 5 bases, with 9 bases between. This chain's CDR3 is CASSLNGETQYF. DNA of the CDR3: TGCGCCAGCAGTCTCAACGGGGAGACCCAGTACTTC.

The rearrangement joins TRBV30 to TRBJ2-2; the D gene is possibly TRBD2 (5 bases). V gave up 0 bases and J gave up 4 bases, with 12 bases separating them. Germline lookup yields CDR1 GTSNPN and CDR2 SVGIG (reference sequence). CDR3 length: 15 amino acids. The CDR3 region is CAWSVLDSFTGELFF. CDR3 nucleotides: TGTGCCTGGAGTGTACTGGACTCCTTCACCGGGGAGCTGTTTTTT. The whole variable domain, filled in from reference TRBV30 and TRBJ2-2, reads SQTIHQWPATLVQPVGSPLSLECTVEGTSNPNLYWYRQAAGRGLQLLFYSVGIGQISSEVPQNLSASRPQDRQFILSSKKLLLSDSGFYLCAWSVLDSFTGELFFGEGSRLTVL.

The CDR3 nucleotides are TGTGCCAGCAGTTTAGGACTGGGGAGCTCCTACGAGCAGTACTTC. Protein sequence: CASSLGLGSSYEQYF. V is TRBV27 and J is TRBJ2-7; D is possibly TRBD2 (5 bases). Germline CDR1 and CDR2: MNHEY and SMNVEV (reference sequence). V dropped 2 bases and J dropped 0 bases, with 11 bases sitting between them. The CDR3 spans 15 residues.

This sequence joins TRBV7-3 and TRBJ2-2; D call uncertain. The CDR3 runs 13 residues. The germline gives CDR1 SGHTA, CDR2 FQGTGA. Trimming took off 5 bases at V and 6 bases at J, with 10 bases between the two ends. CDR3 protein: CASSPSPAGELFF. CDR3 coding DNA: TGTGCCAGCAGCCCCTCCCCCGCCGGGGAGCTGTTTTTT.